This T cell receptor (beta chain) came from a study of Ad26.COV2.S vaccination and SARS-CoV-2 variants. Notes on the study in general: Quantification of TCR breadth and depth may have yielded underestimates of total T cell responses. It was vaccine recipients, not placebo recipients, who had the higher spike-specific TCR breadth.

Measured with immunoSEQ multiplex PCR; TCRdb has only the in-frame clones, and not every one. The profile shows roughly 420,000 clones, 88% of them singletons. CDR3 length: 16 residues. CDR1 is MNHEY and CDR2 is SMNVEV in the germline V gene (reference sequence). V was trimmed by 8 bases and J by 0 bases, leaving 19 bases between them. Treatment meaning: around 19 received Ad26.COV2.S at low or high dose, single or two shots; roughly 5 received placebo; per-sample allocation not given. On day 63 after the first injection, vaccine and placebo recipients gave samples. Boston hosted the donor, who was an adult aged 18-55 years. Vaccination used an Ad26 vector expressing Wuhan-strain SARS-CoV-2 spike. To note about this clone: Its antigen remains unidentified.

Here the sequenced sample was peripheral blood, taken in a trial of Ad26.COV2.S vaccine versus placebo. The genes are TRBV27 and TRBJ2-5; D could derive from TRBD1 or TRBD2 (5 bases each). The TCR sequence derives from a person between 18 and 59 years old who received the Ad26.COV2.S COVID-19 vaccine or a placebo. The CDR3 loop is CASAPARVGHQETQYF. In DNA, the CDR3 is TGTGCCAGCGCCCCCGCTCGGGTGGGACACCAAGAGACCCAGTACTTC.